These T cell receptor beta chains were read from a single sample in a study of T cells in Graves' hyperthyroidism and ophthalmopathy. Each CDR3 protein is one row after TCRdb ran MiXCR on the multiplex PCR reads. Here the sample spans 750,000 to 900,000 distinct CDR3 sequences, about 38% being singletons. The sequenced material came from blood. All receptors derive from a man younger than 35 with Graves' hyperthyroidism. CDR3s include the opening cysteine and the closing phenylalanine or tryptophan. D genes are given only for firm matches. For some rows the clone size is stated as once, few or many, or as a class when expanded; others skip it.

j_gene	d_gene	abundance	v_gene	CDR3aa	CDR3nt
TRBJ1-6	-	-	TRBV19	CASALQGPYSSLHF	TGTGCCAGCGCCCTACAAGGGCCCTATTCGTCCCTCCACTTT
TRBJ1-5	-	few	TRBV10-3	CAISESAGNNQPQHF	TGTGCCATCAGTGAGTCGGCGGGTAACAATCAGCCCCAGCATTTT
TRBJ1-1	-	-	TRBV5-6	CASSPYRTRVNTEAFF	TGTGCCAGCAGCCCGTACCGGACGAGGGTAAACACTGAAGCTTTCTTT
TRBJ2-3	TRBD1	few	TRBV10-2	CASSRTGGTDTQYF	TGCGCCAGCAGCCGGACAGGGGGCACAGATACGCAGTATTTT
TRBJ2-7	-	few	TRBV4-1	CASSQDKTDPYEQYF	TGCGCCAGCAGCCAAGATAAGACGGACCCGTACGAGCAGTACTTC
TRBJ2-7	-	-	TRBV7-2	CASSSGTTTFPYEQYF	TGTGCCAGCAGTTCCGGGACCACAACTTTTCCCTACGAGCAGTACTTC
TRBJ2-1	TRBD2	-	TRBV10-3	CASRAGGSVNEQFF	TGTGCCTCACGAGCGGGGGGATCAGTCAATGAGCAGTTCTTC
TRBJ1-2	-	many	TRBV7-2	CASSPGRAAPNYGYTF	TGTGCCAGCAGCCCTGGCCGGGCCGCCCCTAACTATGGCTACACCTTC
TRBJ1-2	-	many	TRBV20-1	CSASGQNYGYTF	TGCAGTGCTAGTGGGCAGAACTATGGCTACACCTTC
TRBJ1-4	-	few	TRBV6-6	CASSEVSAATNEKLFF	TGTGCCAGCAGTGAAGTATCAGCTGCAACTAATGAAAAACTGTTTTTT
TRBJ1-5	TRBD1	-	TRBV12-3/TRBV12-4	CASSLRTGGQPQHF	TGTGCCAGCAGTTTAAGGACAGGGGGGCAGCCCCAGCATTTT
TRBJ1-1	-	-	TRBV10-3	CAIIPDTNTEAFF	TGTGCCATCATTCCCGACACAAACACTGAAGCTTTCTTT
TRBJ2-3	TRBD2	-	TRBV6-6	CASSYANTETSGGTDTQYF	TGTGCCAGCAGTTACGCAAACACTGAAACTAGCGGGGGCACAGATACGCAGTATTTT
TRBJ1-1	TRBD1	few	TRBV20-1	CSARDRNRGSAEAFF	TGCAGTGCTAGAGATAGAAACAGGGGGAGTGCTGAAGCTTTCTTT
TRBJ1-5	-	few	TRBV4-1	CASSRVSRRNQPQHF	TGCGCCAGCAGCAGAGTTTCCAGGCGCAATCAGCCCCAGCATTTT
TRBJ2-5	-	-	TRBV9	CASSAGTAPETQYF	TGTGCCAGCAGCGCAGGGACTGCCCCAGAGACCCAGTACTTC
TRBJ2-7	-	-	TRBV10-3	CAISGTTDTQYF	TGTGCCATCAGTGGTACGACAGATACGCAGTATTTC
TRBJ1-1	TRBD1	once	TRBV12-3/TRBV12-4	CASISIAGGGTEAFF	TGTGCCAGCATTTCTATCGCAGGGGGCGGAACTGAAGCTTTCTTT
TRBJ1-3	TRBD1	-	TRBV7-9	CASSSLQGAFWEDSSNTIYF	TGTGCCAGCAGCTCCCTACAGGGGGCGTTTTGGGAAGACTCCTCAAACACCATATATTTT
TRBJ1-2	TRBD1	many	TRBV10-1	CASKGRGPGYGYTF	TGCGCCAGCAAGGGCAGGGGGCCGGGCTATGGCTACACCTTC
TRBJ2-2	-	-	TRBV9	CASSVEVNGANTGELFF	TGTGCCAGCAGCGTAGAGGTCAACGGAGCGAACACCGGGGAGCTGTTTTTT
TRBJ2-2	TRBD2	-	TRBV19	CASSIEAGVPGELLF	TGTGCCAGTAGTATAGAAGCGGGGGTACCCGGGGAGCTGCTTTTT
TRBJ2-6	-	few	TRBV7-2	CASSSQGPGAGANVLTF	TGTGCCAGCAGCTCTCAAGGCCCAGGGGCTGGGGCCAACGTCCTGACTTTC
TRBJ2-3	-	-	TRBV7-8	CASSLDLADTQYF	TGTGCCAGCAGCTTAGACCTAGCAGATACGCAGTATTTT
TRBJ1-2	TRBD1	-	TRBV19	CASSDGTAGNTF	TGTGCCAGTAGCGACGGGACAGCTGGAAACACCTTC
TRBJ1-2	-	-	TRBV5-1	CASGLRGAGYGYTF	TGCGCCAGCGGCTTGCGCGGCGCTGGCTATGGCTACACCTTC
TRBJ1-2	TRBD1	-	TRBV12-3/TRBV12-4	CASRKQGGKAEAF	TGTGCCAGCAGAAAACAGGGGGGTAAGGCTGAAGCTTTC
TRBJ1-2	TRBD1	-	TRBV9	CASSVGTGGYYGYTF	TGTGCCAGCAGCGTGGGGACAGGGGGCTACTATGGCTACACCTTC
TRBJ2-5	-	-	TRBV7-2	CASSMRGQPLYETQYF	TGTGCCAGCAGTATGCGGGGACAGCCCCTCTACGAGACCCAGTACTTC
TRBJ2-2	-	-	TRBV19	CASSMRRDGHGYTGELFF	TGTGCCAGTAGTATGAGACGGGACGGCCATGGCTACACCGGGGAGCTGTTTTTT
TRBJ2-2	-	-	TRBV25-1	CASFQGYTGELFF	TGTGCCAGCTTCCAGGGGTACACCGGGGAGCTGTTTTTT
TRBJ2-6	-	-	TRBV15	CATSRDGLGPGANVLTF	TGTGCCACCAGCAGAGATGGTTTGGGACCCGGGGCCAACGTCCTGACTTTC
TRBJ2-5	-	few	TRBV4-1	CASSPSRDQETQYF	TGCGCCAGCAGCCCCTCCCGGGACCAAGAGACCCAGTACTTC
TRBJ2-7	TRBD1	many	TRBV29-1	CSVEKTGDEQYF	TGCAGCGTTGAAAAGACAGGGGACGAGCAGTACTTC
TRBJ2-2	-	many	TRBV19	CASSPGQNTGELFF	TGTGCCAGTAGCCCCGGACAGAACACCGGGGAGCTGTTTTTT
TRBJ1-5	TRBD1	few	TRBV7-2	CASSSTGGADQPQHF	TGTGCCAGCAGCTCCACAGGGGGGGCGGATCAGCCCCAGCATTTT
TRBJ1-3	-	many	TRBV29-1	CSVVGTDSGNTIYF	TGCAGCGTTGTCGGGACGGACTCTGGAAACACCATATATTTT
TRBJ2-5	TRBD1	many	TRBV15	CATSSGQGRETQYF	TGTGCCACCAGCAGTGGACAGGGAAGGGAGACCCAGTACTTC